This is a list of T cell receptor beta chains from one sample in a study of regulatory T cells in long-lasting Graves disease. TCRdb re-analysed the multiplex PCR reads in MiXCR, keeping a single row per CDR3 protein. The repertoire consists of roughly 420,000 distinct CDR3 sequences, with 15% to 17% occurring once and the leading ten covering about 24%. The sequences come from peripheral blood mononuclear cells (PBMCs), collected at new diagnosis, from a patient treated with antithyroid drugs. The receptors stem from a female donor with Graves disease. Both conserved end residues are part of each CDR3. The D gene is left open where the match is weak. The size entry is marked missing in some rows and otherwise reads once, few, many or a size class.

abundance,v_gene,d_gene,j_gene,CDR3nt,CDR3aa
.,TRBV14,.,TRBJ2-7,TGTGCCAGCAGCCACCTTCTAGCTTCCTACGAGCAGTACTTC,CASSHLLASYEQYF
few,TRBV28,TRBD1,TRBJ2-7,TGTGCCAGCAGTTTGATACAGGGGCCTGGAGAGCAGTACTTC,CASSLIQGPGEQYF
many,TRBV7-2,TRBD1,TRBJ2-5,TGTGCCAGCAGCTCTATACAGGGGGCCGCAGAGACCCAGTACTTC,CASSSIQGAAETQYF
many,TRBV12-5,.,TRBJ1-2,TGTGCTAGTGGTTGGGACACTGAGTATGGCTACACCTTC,CASGWDTEYGYTF
.,TRBV3-1,.,TRBJ1-4,TGTGCCAGCAGACAAACAGGTGTCATTAATGAAAAACTGTTTTTT,CASRQTGVINEKLFF
many,TRBV12-3/TRBV12-4,.,TRBJ2-5,TGTGCCAGCAGTTACAAGGGGAGAGGAGAGACCCAGTACTTC,CASSYKGRGETQYF
few,TRBV4-2,TRBD1,TRBJ2-1,TGTGCCAGCAGACCCGGGACAGGTTACAATGAGCAGTTCTTC,CASRPGTGYNEQFF
.,TRBV20-1,.,TRBJ2-1,TGCAGTGCTAGGGGCGGGACTTTTACCTCCTACAATGAGCAGTTCTTC,CSARGGTFTSYNEQFF
few,TRBV20-1,.,TRBJ1-1,TGCAGTGCTAGAGCGGGACACCCCATGAGTAGAGCTTTCTTT,CSARAGHPMSRAFF
many,TRBV7-9,.,TRBJ2-6,TGTGCCAGCATCTTCGGGGATTCTGGGGCCAACGTCCTGACTTTC,CASIFGDSGANVLTF
many,TRBV7-2,.,TRBJ1-3,TGTGCCAGCAGCTTGGAACTGGGAGCTGGAAACACCATATATTTT,CASSLELGAGNTIYF
.,TRBV4-1,.,TRBJ2-1,TGTGCCAGCAGCCAGGCGGTCGATGAGCAGTTCTTC,CASSQAVDEQFF
many,TRBV7-6,TRBD1,TRBJ1-4,TGTGCCAGCAGCACCCCGGGACAGGGGGCAGATAATGAAAAACTGTTTTTT,CASSTPGQGADNEKLFF
many,TRBV4-3,.,TRBJ2-7,TGCGCCAGCAGCCAAGATAGGGGTTACGCGCAGTACTTC,CASSQDRGYAQYF
many,TRBV6-5,.,TRBJ1-1,TGTGCCAGCAGTTACTCGAGTAGGACGAGGAACACTGAAGCTTTCTTT,CASSYSSRTRNTEAFF
many,TRBV7-6,.,TRBJ2-7,TGTGCCAGCAGCTTGCTTCTGGCGACCGAGCAGTACTTC,CASSLLLATEQYF
many,TRBV2,.,TRBJ1-5,TGTGCCAGCAGTGCTCAGGGATTCGATCAGCCCCAGCATTTT,CASSAQGFDQPQHF
many,TRBV12-3/TRBV12-4,.,TRBJ2-1,TGTGCCAGCAGTTTAGCACCGTTGCCCTGGAGCGATCAGTTCTTC,CASSLAPLPWSDQFF
.,TRBV20-1,TRBD1,TRBJ2-1,TGCAGTGCTAGAGGGGACAGGGGCTACAATGAGCAGTTCTTC,CSARGDRGYNEQFF
many,TRBV2,.,TRBJ2-7,TGTGCCAGCAGTGTGCTAGCCTCTCACTCCTACGAGCAGTACTTC,CASSVLASHSYEQYF
many,TRBV11-2,TRBD1,TRBJ1-2,TGTGCCAGCAGCCTGACAGGGTTCAGTCCGGTCGGTGGCTACACCTTC,CASSLTGFSPVGGYTF
many,TRBV27,.,TRBJ2-1,TGTGCCAGCAGCGAAAACAACAATGAGCAGTTCTTC,CASSENNNEQFF
.,TRBV27,.,TRBJ2-3,TGTGCCAGCAGCGTTCTCCCGGGTACAGATACGCAGTATTTT,CASSVLPGTDTQYF
.,TRBV7-9,.,TRBJ1-5,TGTGCCAGCAGCTTAGGTGGGGGCGGCTCGGGTAAGAATCAGCCCCAGCATTTT,CASSLGGGGSGKNQPQHF
many,TRBV20-1,.,TRBJ1-2,TGCAGTGCTATTGAGGGCAGTAACTATGGCTACACCTTC,CSAIEGSNYGYTF
few,TRBV25-1,.,TRBJ1-5,TGTGCCAGCCCCCGATGGGAGTGCCCTTTGACTTATAGCAATCAGCCCCAGCATTTT,CASPRWECPLTYSNQPQHF
many,TRBV27,.,TRBJ2-1,TGTGCCAGCATGAGGGCAAGCGGTGTCATTTTCGATGAGCAGTTCTTC,CASMRASGVIFDEQFF
.,TRBV6-2/TRBV6-3,.,TRBJ1-3,TGTGCCAGCAGTTACTCGACATACTCTGGAAACACCATATATTTT,CASSYSTYSGNTIYF
many,TRBV5-1,.,TRBJ1-1,TGCGCCAGCAGCCCGGGAAGGGGCGCGGCGACTGAAGCTTTCTTT,CASSPGRGAATEAFF
many,TRBV7-2,.,TRBJ1-5,TGTGCCAGCAGCCAGGCAGGGGAGCGTTGGGATCAGCCCCAGCATTTT,CASSQAGERWDQPQHF
few,TRBV7-2,TRBD1,TRBJ2-3,TGTGCCAGCAGTGCCGGGACAGTAGGCACAGATACGCAGTATTTT,CASSAGTVGTDTQYF
many,TRBV7-9,.,TRBJ1-1,TGTGCCAGCAGCCTAGGGGGGCAGGGCGAAACTTTCTTT,CASSLGGQGETFF
few,TRBV28,.,TRBJ1-5,TGTGCCAGCAGTTTTGTCAGGGAGTTTCAGCCCCAGCATTTT,CASSFVREFQPQHF
many,TRBV19,.,TRBJ2-7,TGTGCCAGTAGCCAGACAGAAAGACACTACGAGCAGTACTTC,CASSQTERHYEQYF
.,TRBV20-1,TRBD2,TRBJ2-1,TGCAGTGCTGCCTGGCTAGCGGGTATATATGAGCAGTTCTTC,CSAAWLAGIYEQFF
.,TRBV18,.,TRBJ2-3,TGTGCCAGCTCACCACCGACGGGTTTGAGCACAGATACGCAGTATTTT,CASSPPTGLSTDTQYF
.,TRBV4-1,.,TRBJ1-1,TGCGCCAGCAGCCAAGATTCCCCACGGGAAGCTTTCTTT,CASSQDSPREAFF
many,TRBV6-1,TRBD1,TRBJ1-4,TGTGCCAGCAGTGGCCGACAGGGAGAAAAACTGTTTTTT,CASSGRQGEKLFF
many,TRBV5-6,TRBD1,TRBJ1-1,TGTGCCAGCAATGGGTTTGGGACAGGAGGAAACACTGAAGCTTTCTTT,CASNGFGTGGNTEAFF
many,TRBV20-1,TRBD2,TRBJ2-1,TGCAGTGCCCTCAGCGGGGCCGAGAACAATGAGCAGTTCTTC,CSALSGAENNEQFF
many,TRBV4-3,TRBD2,TRBJ2-7,TGCGCCAGCAGCCGCGGGACTAGCGGGAGCGACGAGCAGTACTTC,CASSRGTSGSDEQYF
many,TRBV6-4,.,TRBJ1-1,TGTGCCAGCAGTGAAATGATGAACACTGAAGCTTTCTTT,CASSEMMNTEAFF
.,TRBV5-6,TRBD1,TRBJ1-4,TGTGCCAGCAGCCTTGGGGACAGGGGAAGTTTTTTCGATGAAAAACTGTTTTTT,CASSLGDRGSFFDEKLFF